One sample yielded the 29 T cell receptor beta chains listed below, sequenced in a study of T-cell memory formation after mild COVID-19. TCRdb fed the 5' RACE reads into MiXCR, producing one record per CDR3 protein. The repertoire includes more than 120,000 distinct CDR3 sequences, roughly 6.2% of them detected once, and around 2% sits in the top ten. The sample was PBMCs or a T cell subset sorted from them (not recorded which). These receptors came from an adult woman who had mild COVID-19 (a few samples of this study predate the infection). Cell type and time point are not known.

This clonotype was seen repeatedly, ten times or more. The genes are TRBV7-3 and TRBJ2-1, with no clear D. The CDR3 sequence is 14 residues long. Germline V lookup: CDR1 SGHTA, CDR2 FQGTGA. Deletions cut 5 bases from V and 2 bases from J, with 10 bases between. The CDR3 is CASSPAPTYNEQFF. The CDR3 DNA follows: TGTGCCAGCAGCCCCGCTCCCACCTACAATGAGCAGTTCTTC. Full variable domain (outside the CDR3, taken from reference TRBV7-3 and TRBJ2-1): GAGVSQTPSNKVTEKGKYVELRCDPISGHTALYWYRQSLGQGPEFLIYFQGTGAADDSGLPNDRFFAVRPEGSVSTLKIQRTERGDSAVYLCASSPAPTYNEQFFGPGTRLTVL.

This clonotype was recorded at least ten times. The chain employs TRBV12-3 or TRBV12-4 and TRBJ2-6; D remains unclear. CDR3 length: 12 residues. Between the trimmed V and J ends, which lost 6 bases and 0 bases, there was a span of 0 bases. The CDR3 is CASSSGANVLTF. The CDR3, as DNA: TGTGCCAGCAGCTCTGGGGCCAACGTCCTGACTTTC.

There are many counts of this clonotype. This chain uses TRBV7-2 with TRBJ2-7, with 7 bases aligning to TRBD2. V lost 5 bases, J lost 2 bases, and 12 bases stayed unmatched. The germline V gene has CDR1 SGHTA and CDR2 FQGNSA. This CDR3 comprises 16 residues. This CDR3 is CASSPRGSGGAYEQYF. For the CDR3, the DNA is TGTGCCAGCAGCCCCCGCGGGAGTGGGGGAGCCTACGAGCAGTACTTC.

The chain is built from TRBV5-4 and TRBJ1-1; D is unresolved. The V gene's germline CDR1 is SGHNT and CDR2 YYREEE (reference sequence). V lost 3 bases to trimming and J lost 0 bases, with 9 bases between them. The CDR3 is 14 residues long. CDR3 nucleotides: TGTGCCAGCAGCTCCCGCGGCCTGAACACTGAAGCTTTCTTT. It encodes CASSSRGLNTEAFF.

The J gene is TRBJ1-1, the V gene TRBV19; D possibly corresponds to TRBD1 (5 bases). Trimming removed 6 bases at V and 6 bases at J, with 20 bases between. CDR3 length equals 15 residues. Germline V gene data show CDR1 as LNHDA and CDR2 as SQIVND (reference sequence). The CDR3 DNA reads TGTGCCAGTAGACGGGCAGGGACGGGTAAAGCTGAAGCTTTCTTT. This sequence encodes CASRRAGTGKAEAFF.

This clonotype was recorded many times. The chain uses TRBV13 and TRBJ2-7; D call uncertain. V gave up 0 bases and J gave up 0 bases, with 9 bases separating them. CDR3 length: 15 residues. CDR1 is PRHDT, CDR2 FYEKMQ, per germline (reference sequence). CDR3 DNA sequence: TGTGCCAGCAGCTTAGGTCATCTGAGCTCCTACGAGCAGTACTTC. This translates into CASSLGHLSSYEQYF.

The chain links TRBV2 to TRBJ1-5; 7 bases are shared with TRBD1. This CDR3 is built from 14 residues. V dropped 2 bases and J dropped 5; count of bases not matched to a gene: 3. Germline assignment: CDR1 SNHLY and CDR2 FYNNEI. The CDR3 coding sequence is TGTGCCAGCAGTGAAAGACAGGGTTATCAGCCCCAGCATTTT. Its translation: CASSERQGYQPQHF.

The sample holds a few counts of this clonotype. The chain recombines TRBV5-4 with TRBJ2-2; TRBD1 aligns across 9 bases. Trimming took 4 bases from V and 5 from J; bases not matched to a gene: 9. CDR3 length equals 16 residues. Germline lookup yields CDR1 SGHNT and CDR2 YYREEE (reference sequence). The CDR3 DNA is TGTGCCAGCAGCCAAACGACAGGGGGGCGGACCGGGGAGCTGTTTTTT. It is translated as CASSQTTGGRTGELFF.

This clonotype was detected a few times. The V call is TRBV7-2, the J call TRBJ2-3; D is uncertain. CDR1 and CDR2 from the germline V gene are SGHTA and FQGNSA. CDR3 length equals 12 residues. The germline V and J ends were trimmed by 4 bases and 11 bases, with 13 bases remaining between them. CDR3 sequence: CASSSAGLRQYF. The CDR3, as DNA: TGTGCCAGCAGCTCTGCCGGGCTAAGGCAGTATTTT.

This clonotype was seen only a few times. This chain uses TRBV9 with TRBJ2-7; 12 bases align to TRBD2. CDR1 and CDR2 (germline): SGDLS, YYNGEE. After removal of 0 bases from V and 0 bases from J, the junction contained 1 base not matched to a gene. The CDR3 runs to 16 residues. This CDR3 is CASSVGTSGISYEQYF. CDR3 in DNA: TGTGCCAGCAGCGTAGGGACTAGCGGGATCTCCTACGAGCAGTACTTC.

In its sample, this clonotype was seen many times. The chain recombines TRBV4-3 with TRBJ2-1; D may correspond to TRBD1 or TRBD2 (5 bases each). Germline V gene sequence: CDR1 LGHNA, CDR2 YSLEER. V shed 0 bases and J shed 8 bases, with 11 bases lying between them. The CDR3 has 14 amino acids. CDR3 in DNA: TGCGCCAGCAGCCAAGATCGGGGCTGGGATGAGCAGTTCTTC. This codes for CASSQDRGWDEQFF.

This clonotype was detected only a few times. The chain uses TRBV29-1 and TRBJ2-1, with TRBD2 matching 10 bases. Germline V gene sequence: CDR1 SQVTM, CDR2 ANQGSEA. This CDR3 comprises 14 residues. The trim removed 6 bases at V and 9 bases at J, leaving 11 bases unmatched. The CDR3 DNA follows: TGCAGCGTATCGACTAGCGGGCCTGAGGGTGAGCAGTTCTTC. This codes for CSVSTSGPEGEQFF.

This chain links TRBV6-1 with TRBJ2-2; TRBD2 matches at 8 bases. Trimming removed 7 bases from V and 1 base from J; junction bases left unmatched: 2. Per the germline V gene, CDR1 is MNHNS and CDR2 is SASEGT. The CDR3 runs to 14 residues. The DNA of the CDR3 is TGTGCCAGCACTGGGACTAGGAACACCGGGGAGCTGTTTTTT. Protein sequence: CASTGTRNTGELFF.

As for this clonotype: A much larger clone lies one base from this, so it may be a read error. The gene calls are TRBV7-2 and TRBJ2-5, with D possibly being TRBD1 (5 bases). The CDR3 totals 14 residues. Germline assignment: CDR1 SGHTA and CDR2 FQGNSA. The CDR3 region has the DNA TGTGCCATCAGCTCTAGGGGTAGCTCGGAGACCCAGTACTTC. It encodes CAISSRGSSETQYF.

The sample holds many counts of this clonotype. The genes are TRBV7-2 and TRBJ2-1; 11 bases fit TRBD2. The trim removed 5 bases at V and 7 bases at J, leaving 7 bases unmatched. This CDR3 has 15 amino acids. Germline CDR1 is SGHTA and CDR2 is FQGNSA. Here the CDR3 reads CASSGGLAASNEQFF. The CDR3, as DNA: TGTGCCAGCAGCGGGGGACTAGCGGCCTCAAATGAGCAGTTCTTC.

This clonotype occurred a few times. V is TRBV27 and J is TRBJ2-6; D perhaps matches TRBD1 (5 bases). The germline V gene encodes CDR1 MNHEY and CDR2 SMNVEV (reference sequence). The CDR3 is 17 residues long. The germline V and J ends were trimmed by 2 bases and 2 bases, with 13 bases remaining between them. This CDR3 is CASSLNPGIAGANVLTF. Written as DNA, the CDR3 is TGTGCCAGCAGTTTAAATCCAGGGATAGCTGGGGCCAACGTCCTGACTTTC.

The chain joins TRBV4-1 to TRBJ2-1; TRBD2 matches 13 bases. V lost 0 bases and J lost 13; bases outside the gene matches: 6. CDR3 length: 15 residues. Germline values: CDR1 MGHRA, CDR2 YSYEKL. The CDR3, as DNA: TGCGCCAGCAGCCAAGATATTAGACTAGCGGGGGGTCAGTTCTTC. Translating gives CASSQDIRLAGGQFF.

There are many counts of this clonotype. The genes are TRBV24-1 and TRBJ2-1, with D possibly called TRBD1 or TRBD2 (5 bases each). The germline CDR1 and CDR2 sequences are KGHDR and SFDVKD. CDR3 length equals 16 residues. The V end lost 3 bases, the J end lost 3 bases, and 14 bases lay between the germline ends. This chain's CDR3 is CATSDPGPTNYNEQFF. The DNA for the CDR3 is TGTGCCACCAGTGATCCGGGACCGACCAACTACAATGAGCAGTTCTTC.

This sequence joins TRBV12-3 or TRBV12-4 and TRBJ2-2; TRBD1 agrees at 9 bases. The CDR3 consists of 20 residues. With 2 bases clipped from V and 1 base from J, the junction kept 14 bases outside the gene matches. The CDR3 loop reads CASSLLDFKWTGVNTGELFF. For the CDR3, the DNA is TGTGCCAGCAGTTTATTAGACTTTAAGTGGACAGGGGTGAACACCGGGGAGCTGTTTTTT.

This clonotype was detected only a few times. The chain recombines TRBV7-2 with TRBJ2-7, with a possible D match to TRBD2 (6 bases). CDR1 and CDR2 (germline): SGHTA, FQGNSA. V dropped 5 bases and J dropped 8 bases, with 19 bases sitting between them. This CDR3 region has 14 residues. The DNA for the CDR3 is TGTGCCAGCAGCCCGACTAGGACCGCCTGGCAGCAGTACTTC. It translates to CASSPTRTAWQQYF.

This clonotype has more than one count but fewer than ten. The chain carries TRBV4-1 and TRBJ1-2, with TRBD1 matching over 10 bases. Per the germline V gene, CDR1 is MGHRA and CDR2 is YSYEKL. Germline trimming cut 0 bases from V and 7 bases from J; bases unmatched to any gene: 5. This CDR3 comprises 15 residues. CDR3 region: CASSQERQGAGGYTF. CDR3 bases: TGCGCCAGCAGCCAAGAGCGACAGGGGGCAGGTGGCTACACCTTC.

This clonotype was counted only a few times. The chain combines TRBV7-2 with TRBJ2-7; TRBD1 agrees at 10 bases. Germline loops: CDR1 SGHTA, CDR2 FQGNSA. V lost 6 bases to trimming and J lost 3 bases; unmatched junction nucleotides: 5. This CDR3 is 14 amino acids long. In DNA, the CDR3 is TGTGCCAGCAGTCGAGGGACAGGGGTCTACGAGCAGTACTTC. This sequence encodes CASSRGTGVYEQYF.

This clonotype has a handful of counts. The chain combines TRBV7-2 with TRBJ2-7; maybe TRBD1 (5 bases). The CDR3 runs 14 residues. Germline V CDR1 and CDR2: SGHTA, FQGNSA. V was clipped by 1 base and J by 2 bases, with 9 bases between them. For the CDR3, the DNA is TGTGCCAGCAGCTTAGGCTTAGGGGCCTACGAGCAGTACTTC. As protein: CASSLGLGAYEQYF.

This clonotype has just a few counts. The CDR3 DNA sequence: TGTGCCAGCTCACTCCGCGGGACAGCCGGCGAGCAGTACTTC. Amino acid sequence: CASSLRGTAGEQYF. This sequence joins TRBV18 and TRBJ2-7, with D perhaps TRBD1 (7 bases). The CDR3 length is 14 residues. Germline lookup yields CDR1 KGHSH and CDR2 LQKENI. The V end was cut by 4 bases, the J end by 6 bases, with 16 bases between.

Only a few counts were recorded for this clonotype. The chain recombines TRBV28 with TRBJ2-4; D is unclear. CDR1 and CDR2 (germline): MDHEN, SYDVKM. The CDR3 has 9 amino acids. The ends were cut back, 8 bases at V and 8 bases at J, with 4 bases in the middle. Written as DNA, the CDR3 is TGTGCCAGCGGGGACATTCAGTACTTC. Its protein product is CASGDIQYF.

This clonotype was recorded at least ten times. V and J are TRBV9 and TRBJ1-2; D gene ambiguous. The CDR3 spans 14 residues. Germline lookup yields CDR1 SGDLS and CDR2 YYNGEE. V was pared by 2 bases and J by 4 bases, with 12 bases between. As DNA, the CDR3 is TGTGCCAGCAGCGTCGACACCGGACCCTATGGCTACACCTTC. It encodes CASSVDTGPYGYTF.

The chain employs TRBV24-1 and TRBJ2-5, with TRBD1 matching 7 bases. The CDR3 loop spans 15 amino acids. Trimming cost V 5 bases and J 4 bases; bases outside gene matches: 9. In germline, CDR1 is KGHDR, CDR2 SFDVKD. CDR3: CATSVGRGRGETQYF. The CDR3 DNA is TGTGCCACCAGTGTTGGCAGGGGGAGAGGAGAGACCCAGTACTTC.

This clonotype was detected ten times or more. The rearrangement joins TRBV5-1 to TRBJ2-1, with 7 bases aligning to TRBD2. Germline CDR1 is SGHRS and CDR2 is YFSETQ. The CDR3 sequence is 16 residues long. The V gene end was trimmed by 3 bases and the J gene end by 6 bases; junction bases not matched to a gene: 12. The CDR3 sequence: CASSWRQRDAGNEQFF. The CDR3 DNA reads TGCGCCAGCAGCTGGAGGCAGCGGGATGCGGGCAATGAGCAGTTCTTC.

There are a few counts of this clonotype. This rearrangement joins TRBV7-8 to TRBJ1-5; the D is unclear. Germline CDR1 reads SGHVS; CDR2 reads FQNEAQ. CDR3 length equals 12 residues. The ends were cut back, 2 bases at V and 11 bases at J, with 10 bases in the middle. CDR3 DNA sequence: TGTGCCAGCAGCTTACGGGGAATGGCCCAGCATTTT. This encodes CASSLRGMAQHF.